These T cell receptor beta chains were read from a single sample in a study of blood T cell repertoires in COVID-19. Profiling relied on immunoSEQ multiplex PCR, and the TCRdb table lists in-frame clones only, not all of them. The sample shows around 180,000 clones, roughly 82% of them seen only once. Sequencing was done on a sample of peripheral blood. Receptors originate from a woman aged 25-40 years with acute or convalescent COVID-19. Both conserved end residues are part of each CDR3. Fields, in order: J gene, clone size, CDR3 length, V gene, D gene, CDR3 protein, CDR3 DNA. A D gene is named only where the DNA matches it firmly. Only some rows state a clone size, as once, few, many or a class for expanded clones.

j_call: TRBJ2-7
clone_size: -
cdr3_length: 14
v_call: TRBV9
d_call: TRBD1
cdr3_aa: CASSVGTGGLEQYF
cdr3_nt: TGTGCCAGCAGCGTGGGGACAGGGGGCCTCGAGCAGTACTTC

j_call: TRBJ1-2
clone_size: -
cdr3_length: 13
v_call: TRBV3-1/TRBV3-2
d_call: -
cdr3_aa: CASSQALKGGYTF
cdr3_nt: TGTGCCAGCAGCCAAGCCTTGAAGGGGGGCTACACCTTC

j_call: TRBJ2-7
clone_size: few
cdr3_length: 15
v_call: TRBV30
d_call: -
cdr3_aa: CACSQGGVKRGEQYF
cdr3_nt: TGTGCCTGTTCTCAGGGGGGCGTAAAACGGGGCGAGCAGTACTTC

j_call: TRBJ2-5
clone_size: -
cdr3_length: 15
v_call: TRBV11-2
d_call: TRBD2
cdr3_aa: CASSTLAGGIETQYF
cdr3_nt: TGTGCCAGCAGCACGCTAGCGGGAGGGATCGAGACCCAGTACTTC

j_call: TRBJ2-1
clone_size: -
cdr3_length: 18
v_call: TRBV27
d_call: -
cdr3_aa: CASSLRYLSEGVYNEQFF
cdr3_nt: TGTGCCAGCAGTTTAAGATATTTGAGTGAGGGTGTCTACAATGAGCAGTTCTTC

j_call: TRBJ2-1
clone_size: -
cdr3_length: 18
v_call: TRBV13
d_call: TRBD1
cdr3_aa: CASRLSRTGLLAHNEQFF
cdr3_nt: TGTGCCAGCAGACTCTCCCGGACAGGGCTCCTCGCGCACAATGAGCAGTTCTTC

j_call: TRBJ1-5
clone_size: few
cdr3_length: 15
v_call: TRBV7-8
d_call: TRBD1
cdr3_aa: CASSFGQGGNQPQHF
cdr3_nt: TGTGCCAGCAGCTTCGGACAGGGCGGCAATCAGCCCCAGCATTTT

j_call: TRBJ1-2
clone_size: -
cdr3_length: 13
v_call: TRBV6-5
d_call: TRBD1
cdr3_aa: CASSDRQGTGYTF
cdr3_nt: TGTGCCAGCAGCGATCGACAGGGGACTGGCTACACCTTC

j_call: TRBJ2-3
clone_size: once
cdr3_length: 15
v_call: TRBV5-4
d_call: TRBD2
cdr3_aa: CASSFSGGGTDTQYF
cdr3_nt: TGTGCCAGCAGCTTTAGTGGGGGGGGAACAGATACGCAGTATTTT

j_call: TRBJ2-1
clone_size: -
cdr3_length: 15
v_call: TRBV5-1
d_call: -
cdr3_aa: CASSPWDIRGNEQFF
cdr3_nt: TGCGCCAGCAGCCCGTGGGACATCCGGGGCAATGAGCAGTTCTTC

j_call: TRBJ1-2
clone_size: -
cdr3_length: 13
v_call: TRBV28
d_call: TRBD1
cdr3_aa: CASSLTQGGGYTF
cdr3_nt: TGTGCCAGCAGTTTAACACAGGGGGGGGGCTACACCTTC

j_call: TRBJ2-1
clone_size: -
cdr3_length: 15
v_call: TRBV4-3
d_call: TRBD2
cdr3_aa: CASSPGPGGYNEQFF
cdr3_nt: TGCGCCAGCAGCCCTGGGCCGGGAGGGTACAATGAGCAGTTCTTC

j_call: TRBJ1-2
clone_size: few
cdr3_length: 16
v_call: TRBV19
d_call: TRBD1
cdr3_aa: CASSDRTGWTNYGYTF
cdr3_nt: TGTGCCAGTAGTGATAGGACAGGGTGGACTAACTATGGCTACACCTTC

j_call: TRBJ1-1
clone_size: -
cdr3_length: 15
v_call: TRBV4-2
d_call: -
cdr3_aa: CASSQEPRMNTEAFF
cdr3_nt: TGTGCCAGCAGCCAAGAACCCAGGATGAACACTGAAGCTTTCTTT

j_call: TRBJ2-5
clone_size: few
cdr3_length: 12
v_call: TRBV6-5
d_call: TRBD2
cdr3_aa: CAVGGPGETQYF
cdr3_nt: TGTGCCGTGGGAGGGCCCGGGGAGACCCAGTACTTC

j_call: TRBJ2-1
clone_size: -
cdr3_length: 18
v_call: TRBV2
d_call: TRBD2
cdr3_aa: CASTTLRTSGRAHNEQFF
cdr3_nt: TGTGCCAGCACTACATTACGGACAAGCGGGAGGGCCCACAATGAGCAGTTCTTC

j_call: TRBJ2-1
clone_size: -
cdr3_length: 15
v_call: TRBV7-9
d_call: TRBD2
cdr3_aa: CASSLAHGGVDEQFF
cdr3_nt: TGTGCCAGCAGCTTAGCGCACGGGGGGGTGGATGAGCAGTTCTTC

j_call: TRBJ2-1
clone_size: once
cdr3_length: 17
v_call: TRBV7-9
d_call: TRBD2
cdr3_aa: CASSYTPGLAVYNEQFF
cdr3_nt: TGTGCCAGCAGCTACACGCCGGGACTAGCGGTATACAATGAGCAGTTCTTC

j_call: TRBJ2-3
clone_size: -
cdr3_length: 16
v_call: TRBV13
d_call: TRBD2
cdr3_aa: CASSSPGLGISDTQYF
cdr3_nt: TGTGCCAGCAGCTCACCGGGACTAGGGATTTCCGATACGCAGTATTTT

j_call: TRBJ2-3
clone_size: -
cdr3_length: 15
v_call: TRBV27
d_call: -
cdr3_aa: CASGVIGHFTDTQYF
cdr3_nt: TGTGCCAGCGGGGTTATAGGACATTTCACAGATACGCAGTATTTT

j_call: TRBJ2-1
clone_size: few
cdr3_length: 17
v_call: TRBV18
d_call: -
cdr3_aa: CASSQFPIESSYNEQFF
cdr3_nt: TGTGCCAGCTCACAATTCCCTATAGAGAGCTCCTACAATGAGCAGTTCTTC

j_call: TRBJ1-1
clone_size: -
cdr3_length: 11
v_call: TRBV10-3
d_call: -
cdr3_aa: CAISDLAEAFF
cdr3_nt: TGTGCCATCAGTGACCTCGCTGAAGCTTTCTTT

j_call: TRBJ1-4
clone_size: -
cdr3_length: 15
v_call: TRBV19
d_call: TRBD1
cdr3_aa: CASSPQDRGYEKLFF
cdr3_nt: TGTGCCAGTAGTCCACAAGACAGGGGATATGAAAAACTGTTTTTT

j_call: TRBJ1-5
clone_size: -
cdr3_length: 13
v_call: TRBV6-1
d_call: -
cdr3_aa: CASSELSNQPQHF
cdr3_nt: TGTGCCAGCAGTGAACTTAGCAATCAGCCCCAGCATTTT

j_call: TRBJ2-7
clone_size: -
cdr3_length: 15
v_call: TRBV27
d_call: TRBD2
cdr3_aa: CASSSLLAGVGEQVF
cdr3_nt: TGTGCCAGCAGTTCCCTACTAGCGGGAGTTGGGGAGCAGGTCTTC

j_call: TRBJ1-1
clone_size: once
cdr3_length: 15
v_call: TRBV7-9
d_call: -
cdr3_aa: CASSLSLGAGEEAFF
cdr3_nt: TGTGCCAGCAGCTTATCGCTCGGGGCAGGGGAGGAAGCTTTCTTT

j_call: TRBJ2-3
clone_size: -
cdr3_length: 14
v_call: TRBV7-2
d_call: -
cdr3_aa: CASILTADTDTQYF
cdr3_nt: TGTGCCAGCATCTTAACAGCGGACACAGATACGCAGTATTTT

j_call: TRBJ2-4
clone_size: -
cdr3_length: 16
v_call: TRBV3-1/TRBV3-2
d_call: TRBD1
cdr3_aa: CASSQNRQGGKNIQYF
cdr3_nt: TGTGCCAGCAGCCAAAACCGACAGGGCGGCAAAAACATTCAGTACTTC

j_call: TRBJ2-7
clone_size: many
cdr3_length: 12
v_call: TRBV5-5
d_call: TRBD1
cdr3_aa: CASSFTGEEQYF
cdr3_nt: TGTGCCAGCAGCTTTACAGGGGAGGAGCAGTACTTC

j_call: TRBJ2-1
clone_size: -
cdr3_length: 15
v_call: TRBV4-3
d_call: TRBD1
cdr3_aa: CASSQGQASYNEQFF
cdr3_nt: TGCGCCAGCAGCCAGGGACAGGCCTCCTACAATGAGCAGTTCTTC

j_call: TRBJ1-6
clone_size: -
cdr3_length: 14
v_call: TRBV7-2
d_call: TRBD1
cdr3_aa: CASRPGTGYSPLHF
cdr3_nt: TGTGCCAGCAGACCCGGGACAGGTTATTCACCCCTCCACTTT

j_call: TRBJ1-1
clone_size: -
cdr3_length: 15
v_call: TRBV5-6
d_call: TRBD1
cdr3_aa: CASSFATGLNTEAFF
cdr3_nt: TGTGCCAGCAGCTTTGCGACAGGGCTGAACACTGAAGCTTTCTTT

j_call: TRBJ1-1
clone_size: -
cdr3_length: 15
v_call: TRBV30
d_call: -
cdr3_aa: CAWRAEGLDNTEAFF
cdr3_nt: TGTGCCTGGAGGGCGGAGGGACTTGATAACACTGAAGCTTTCTTT

j_call: TRBJ2-2
clone_size: -
cdr3_length: 15
v_call: TRBV12-5
d_call: -
cdr3_aa: CASGLTTGYTGELFF
cdr3_nt: TGTGCTAGTGGTTTGACTACAGGGTACACCGGGGAGCTGTTTTTT

j_call: TRBJ1-2
clone_size: few
cdr3_length: 11
v_call: TRBV7-9
d_call: -
cdr3_aa: CASSLIDGYTF
cdr3_nt: TGTGCCAGCAGCTTAATCGATGGCTACACCTTC

j_call: TRBJ1-1
clone_size: -
cdr3_length: 13
v_call: TRBV12-3/TRBV12-4
d_call: -
cdr3_aa: CASSFKTPNEAFF
cdr3_nt: TGTGCCAGCAGCTTTAAGACTCCGAATGAAGCTTTCTTT

j_call: TRBJ1-5
clone_size: -
cdr3_length: 12
v_call: TRBV20-1
d_call: TRBD1
cdr3_aa: CSASQGEQPQHF
cdr3_nt: TGCAGTGCTAGTCAGGGGGAGCAGCCCCAGCATTTT

j_call: TRBJ2-5
clone_size: few
cdr3_length: 14
v_call: TRBV7-2
d_call: -
cdr3_aa: CASSYLRGRETQYF
cdr3_nt: TGTGCCAGCAGCTATTTACGGGGGAGAGAGACCCAGTACTTC

j_call: TRBJ2-2
clone_size: -
cdr3_length: 16
v_call: TRBV9
d_call: -
cdr3_aa: CASSSQGIANTGELFF
cdr3_nt: TGTGCCAGCAGCTCGCAGGGGATCGCGAACACCGGGGAGCTGTTTTTT

j_call: TRBJ2-5
clone_size: few
cdr3_length: 13
v_call: TRBV5-6
d_call: -
cdr3_aa: CASSRQVLETQYF
cdr3_nt: TGTGCCAGCAGCCGACAGGTGCTGGAGACCCAGTACTTC

j_call: TRBJ1-2
clone_size: -
cdr3_length: 14
v_call: TRBV2
d_call: -
cdr3_aa: CASSEGNGNYGYTF
cdr3_nt: TGTGCCAGCAGTGAAGGCAACGGTAACTATGGCTACACCTTC

j_call: TRBJ1-3
clone_size: -
cdr3_length: 13
v_call: TRBV2
d_call: -
cdr3_aa: CASSDDSLDTIYF
cdr3_nt: TGTGCCAGCAGCGACGACAGCCTAGACACCATATATTTT

j_call: TRBJ1-1
clone_size: -
cdr3_length: 14
v_call: TRBV27
d_call: -
cdr3_aa: CASSLVRDSTEAFF
cdr3_nt: TGTGCCAGCAGTTTAGTTCGGGACTCCACTGAAGCTTTCTTT

j_call: TRBJ1-3
clone_size: -
cdr3_length: 16
v_call: TRBV9
d_call: -
cdr3_aa: CASSVAGIVSGNTIYF
cdr3_nt: TGTGCCAGCAGCGTAGCAGGGATTGTCTCTGGAAACACCATATATTTT

j_call: TRBJ2-1
clone_size: -
cdr3_length: 14
v_call: TRBV9
d_call: TRBD2
cdr3_aa: CASGLAGAYNEQFF
cdr3_nt: TGTGCCAGCGGTCTAGCGGGGGCATACAATGAGCAGTTCTTC

j_call: TRBJ1-6
clone_size: -
cdr3_length: 15
v_call: TRBV4-3
d_call: -
cdr3_aa: CASSQVGGLNSPLHF
cdr3_nt: TGCGCCAGCAGCCAAGTTGGAGGGCTAAATTCACCCCTCCACTTT

j_call: TRBJ1-2
clone_size: few
cdr3_length: 11
v_call: TRBV27
d_call: -
cdr3_aa: CASSLGGVYTF
cdr3_nt: TGTGCCAGCAGTTTGGGGGGGGTCTACACCTTC

j_call: TRBJ2-1
clone_size: -
cdr3_length: 17
v_call: TRBV5-8
d_call: TRBD2
cdr3_aa: CASSLVIGTSERGEQFF
cdr3_nt: TGTGCCAGCAGCTTAGTTATCGGGACTAGCGAGAGGGGGGAGCAGTTCTTC

j_call: TRBJ1-1
clone_size: -
cdr3_length: 14
v_call: TRBV7-8
d_call: -
cdr3_aa: CASSLRRGDTEAFF
cdr3_nt: TGTGCCAGCAGCTTAAGGCGGGGGGACACTGAAGCTTTCTTT